A selection of T cell receptor beta chains follows, all from one sample in a study of blood T cell repertoires in COVID-19. Assay: immunoSEQ multiplex PCR; the TCRdb copy retains only in-frame clones and omits some. The sample lists about 270,000 clones, about 88% seen once, with about 3% in the top ten. Sequences were obtained from PBMCs or T cells enriched from blood (not recorded which). The receptors were gathered from a woman aged 45-60 years who had recovered from COVID-19. CDR3s include the opening cysteine and the closing phenylalanine or tryptophan. Not all rows give a size; the values are once, few, many and, for expanded clones, a class.

clone_size: NA; v_call: TRBV27; cdr3_aa: CASREGGEKLFF
clone_size: NA; v_call: TRBV12-3/TRBV12-4; cdr3_aa: CASSTQGRYGYTF
clone_size: NA; v_call: TRBV6-8; cdr3_aa: CASRLGTVDGYTF
clone_size: NA; v_call: TRBV28; cdr3_aa: CASRSFASNQPQHF
clone_size: NA; v_call: TRBV6-5; cdr3_aa: CASSSSGTGNTEAFF
clone_size: NA; v_call: TRBV6-1; cdr3_aa: CASSEGGGARTEAFF
clone_size: once; v_call: TRBV19; cdr3_aa: CASSVGTSGSSYNEQFF
clone_size: once; v_call: TRBV15; cdr3_aa: CATSRGTGNTEAFF
clone_size: NA; v_call: TRBV27; cdr3_aa: CASSDGGTSPREQYF
clone_size: NA; v_call: TRBV28; cdr3_aa: CASTSALGANYGYTF
clone_size: NA; v_call: TRBV28; cdr3_aa: CASSLSDRGRNQPQHF
clone_size: NA; v_call: TRBV9; cdr3_aa: CASSARRTGGPGELFF
clone_size: once; v_call: TRBV27; cdr3_aa: CASRTLAGGGGELFF
clone_size: NA; v_call: TRBV28; cdr3_aa: CASSFGHFGYTF
clone_size: NA; v_call: TRBV5-6; cdr3_aa: CASSFSPGYSSYNEQFF
clone_size: NA; v_call: TRBV2; cdr3_aa: CASSEAQGQSQPQHF
clone_size: NA; v_call: TRBV11-2; cdr3_aa: CASSLFASSSYNEQFF
clone_size: NA; v_call: TRBV19; cdr3_aa: CASSIDPSVPETQYF
clone_size: NA; v_call: TRBV28; cdr3_aa: CASTKTGSYNEQFF
clone_size: NA; v_call: TRBV4-3; cdr3_aa: CASSQGRGLLNTEAFF
clone_size: NA; v_call: TRBV28; cdr3_aa: CASGQTSAPPYEQYF
clone_size: NA; v_call: TRBV7-2; cdr3_aa: CASSLVRVYEQYF
clone_size: few; v_call: TRBV5-6; cdr3_aa: CASSLGQGGNTIYF
clone_size: NA; v_call: TRBV9; cdr3_aa: CASSALNSPYNEQFF
clone_size: NA; v_call: TRBV7-2; cdr3_aa: CASSLARSQPQHF
clone_size: NA; v_call: TRBV7-2; cdr3_aa: CASSSGQLVGSPLHF
clone_size: NA; v_call: TRBV5-4; cdr3_aa: CASSFQWAAANEQFF
clone_size: NA; v_call: TRBV2; cdr3_aa: CASSVLNTGELFF
clone_size: NA; v_call: TRBV7-2; cdr3_aa: CASSLQGQGVDGYTF
clone_size: NA; v_call: TRBV28; cdr3_aa: CASRGQGASPLHF
clone_size: NA; v_call: TRBV19; cdr3_aa: CASSTLAGAETQYF
clone_size: NA; v_call: TRBV10-3; cdr3_aa: CAISESASGRATDTQYF
clone_size: NA; v_call: TRBV2; cdr3_aa: CASISGTSGIPGLGDEQFF
clone_size: few; v_call: TRBV7-9; cdr3_aa: CASSLFQYDEQYF
clone_size: NA; v_call: TRBV5-1; cdr3_aa: CASSFLTSGASTDTQYF
clone_size: NA; v_call: TRBV2; cdr3_aa: CASNNLGTGDEQYF
clone_size: NA; v_call: TRBV18; cdr3_aa: CASSPTSPKDYEQYF
clone_size: NA; v_call: TRBV14; cdr3_aa: CASSPTTYTGELFF
clone_size: NA; v_call: TRBV28; cdr3_aa: CASRRGTSGTSTDTQYF
clone_size: NA; v_call: TRBV7-8; cdr3_aa: CASSLRAGSQGNTEAFF
clone_size: NA; v_call: TRBV7-2; cdr3_aa: CASSLWTSGSDTQYF
clone_size: NA; v_call: TRBV20-1; cdr3_aa: CSASEQNTGELFF
clone_size: NA; v_call: TRBV28; cdr3_aa: CASSQGPLTGASYNSPLHF